Included here is one TCR beta chain sequence, with context. Its antigen is unknown. The data stem from a study of CXCR3-negative and CXCR3-positive naive CD8 T cells. The study, taken as a whole, reports: Similar TRBV-TRBJ usage was seen in naive cells (both CXCR3-negative and CXCR3-positive), but memory cells differed.

The libraries of TRB cDNA were constructed through 5' RACE using UMI labels. TCRdb reanalyzed the 5' RACE reads and collapses them to one entry per CDR3 protein, without DNA. The sample has over 100,000 distinct CDR3 sequences, and its top ten clones hold less than 0.3%. The length of the CDR3 is 15 residues. Looked up from germline, CDR1 is SQVTM and CDR2 is ANQGSEA. V and J are TRBV29-1 and TRBJ1-2; the D call of TRBD1 rests on TCRdb alone, since no DNA is present to check it. The sequenced material came from naive CXCR3- CD8+ T cells from blood. Subset of the sample: CD45RO-CCR7+CD27+CD95- naive CD8+ T cells lacking CXCR3 (TNR3-). This clonotype originated in a human donor in good health. Some clones in this sample may be carry-over from other donors' samples. The CDR3 is CSVEVGTGDTYGYTF.